The sample holds a few counts of the clone carrying this T cell receptor beta chain. The sample comes from a study of T-cell reconstitution after alpha-beta-depleted transplantation in children. This CDR3 comprises 14 residues. V lost 4 bases, J lost 6 bases, and 9 bases stayed unmatched. From germline, CDR1 is DFQATT and CDR2 SNEGSKA (reference sequence). Unique molecular identifiers were incorporated when the TCRbeta library was constructed. TCRdb re-derived calls from the PCR reads in MiXCR, one entry per CDR3 protein. The sample yields about 640,000 distinct CDR3 sequences, 16% seen once. This chain uses TRBV20-1 with TRBJ2-7, with 10 positions matching TRBD1. The TCR originated in a human donor who donated a stem cell graft to a child with acute myeloid leukemia. The sequences come from PBMCs from the stem cell graft donor, collected from the stem cell graft. CDR3: CSANPRTGGSEQYF. The CDR3 coding sequence is TGCAGTGCTAACCCGCGGACAGGGGGAAGCGAGCAGTACTTC.